This is a list of T cell receptor beta chains from one sample in a study of T cell changes during pregnancy in multiple sclerosis. Sequencing was performed with immunoSEQ multiplex PCR; in TCRdb, only in-frame clones are kept and a portion is missing. The sample records some 17,000 clones, approximately 88% being singletons. This specimen consisted of CD8+ T cells from peripheral blood mononuclear cells, obtained in the third trimester of pregnancy. Every receptor here comes from a female donor in good health, enrolled as a control in a pregnancy study. Both conserved end residues are part of each CDR3. A D gene is named only where the DNA matches it firmly. Clone size is given for some rows only: seen once, a few or many times, or a class if the clone is expanded.

j_call clone_size d_call v_call cdr3_nt cdr3_aa
TRBJ2-3 . TRBD2 TRBV6-1 TGTGCCAGCAGTGCCGGGCTAGCGGGGGGAGCAAGCACAGATACGCAGTATTTT CASSAGLAGGASTDTQYF
TRBJ2-7 few TRBD1 TRBV27 TGTGCCAGCAGTCGGACAGGGGGCCCGTCCTACGAGCAGTACTTC CASSRTGGPSYEQYF
TRBJ1-4 . TRBD1 TRBV2 TGTGCCAGCAGAACCGGACAGGGTTCTGAAAAACTGTTTTTT CASRTGQGSEKLFF
TRBJ2-7 . . TRBV13 TGTGCCAGCAGCGTCAGCGCTGGGGAGCAGTACTTC CASSVSAGEQYF
TRBJ1-2 . . TRBV29-1 TGCAGCGTTGAGTCCCCAGGATACTATGGCTACACCTTC CSVESPGYYGYTF
TRBJ2-7 . TRBD1 TRBV10-2 TGCGCCAGCAGCACCGGGACAGGGCCCTACGAGCAGTACTTC CASSTGTGPYEQYF
TRBJ1-2 . TRBD1 TRBV7-8 TGTGCCAGCAGCGGGGAACAGGGGGAAACTAACTATGGCTACACCTTC CASSGEQGETNYGYTF
TRBJ1-1 few TRBD1 TRBV7-9 TGTGCCAGCAGCCCCACCGGACAGGGGGCGGGGGACACTGAAGCTTTCTTT CASSPTGQGAGDTEAFF
TRBJ1-3 . TRBD1 TRBV7-8 TGTGCCAGCAGCACCCACAGGGGTAGTACCATATATTTT CASSTHRGSTIYF
TRBJ2-7 . . TRBV15 TGTGCCACCAGCGGACACATACAGGGTTCCTACGAGCAGTACTTC CATSGHIQGSYEQYF
TRBJ2-1 once TRBD2 TRBV10-3 TGTGCCACAGTCGGACTGGGACTAGCGGGAGGCTACAATGAGCAGTTCTTC CATVGLGLAGGYNEQFF
TRBJ1-2 once . TRBV5-6 TGTGCCAGCAGCTTGGGACAGCAGCTCTATGGCTACACCTTC CASSLGQQLYGYTF
TRBJ1-1 few . TRBV27 TGTGCCAGCAGTCTAAGTCGCGGGGGGAACACTGAAGCTTTCTTT CASSLSRGGNTEAFF
TRBJ2-1 . . TRBV30 TGTGCCTGCAGTCAAATAACACTACAAATCTACAATGAGCAGTTCTTC CACSQITLQIYNEQFF
TRBJ1-5 . . TRBV13 TGTGCCAGCAGCTTCGGTAGCAATCAGCCCCAGCATTTT CASSFGSNQPQHF
TRBJ2-1 once TRBD2 TRBV6-5 TGTGCCAGCAGCAACCAGGGTAGCGGGTTCGGGGAGCAGTTCTTC CASSNQGSGFGEQFF
TRBJ2-1 . . TRBV6-5 TGTGCCAGCAGTTCCCTAGGAGCCAATGAGCAGTTCTTC CASSSLGANEQFF
TRBJ1-5 . TRBD1 TRBV5-1 TGCGCCAGCAGCTTGGGAGACCGGACAGGGAGCAATCAGCCCCAGCATTTT CASSLGDRTGSNQPQHF
TRBJ2-7 . TRBD1 TRBV7-8 TGTGCCAGCAGCCTGGGACAGGGGTTCACCTACGAGCAGTACTTC CASSLGQGFTYEQYF
TRBJ1-2 . . TRBV4-3 TGCGCCAGCAGCCAAGATTCCAGGTTGGTCGGCTACACCTTC CASSQDSRLVGYTF
TRBJ2-2 . . TRBV6-5 TGTGCCAGCAGTTATGGGGGGGCGACCACCGGGGAGCTGTTTTTT CASSYGGATTGELFF
TRBJ1-1 . . TRBV13 TGTGCCAGCAGCCCGACCCCGCGACACCTCATGAACACTGAAGCTTTCTTT CASSPTPRHLMNTEAFF
TRBJ2-2 . . TRBV27 TGTGCCAGCAAGGTGGGGGGGCCGGCCGGGGAGCTGTTTTTT CASKVGGPAGELFF
TRBJ1-2 . . TRBV27 TGTGCCAGCAGCCCTGTCGGGTCTAACTATGGCTACACCTTC CASSPVGSNYGYTF
TRBJ2-6 . . TRBV27 TGTGCCAGCAGTTTCAGCTCTGGGGCCAACGTCCTGACTTTC CASSFSSGANVLTF
TRBJ1-5 . . TRBV7-8 TGTGCCAGCAGCCCATCGGGGGGGATGGGCAATCAGCCCCAGCATTTT CASSPSGGMGNQPQHF
TRBJ1-2 . TRBD1 TRBV29-1 TGCAGCGTTGAGACAGGGAATGGCTACACCTTC CSVETGNGYTF
TRBJ1-2 . . TRBV13 TGTGCCAGCAGCTCTCGGGGGAATGCTAACTATGGCTACACCTTC CASSSRGNANYGYTF
TRBJ2-7 . . TRBV6-5 TGTGCCAGCAGTTACACGGAGACCTACGAGCAGTACTTC CASSYTETYEQYF
TRBJ2-1 . . TRBV27 TGTGCCAGCAGTTTGGTCCAGGCCCTTTACAATGAGCAGTTCTTC CASSLVQALYNEQFF
TRBJ2-1 . TRBD1 TRBV25-1 TGTGCCAGCAGTGAACCCTACAGGGGATCAACATATGAGCAGTTCTTC CASSEPYRGSTYEQFF